This TCR beta chain originates from a study of blood T cell repertoires in COVID-19. At the level of the study: In each case, the material was cDNA or gDNA derived from T cells, B-cell-depleted T cells, or PBMCs.

Self-reported history from a screening survey and questionnaire set each donor's cohort. Using immunoSEQ multiplex PCR, the repertoire was profiled, and TCRdb retains in-frame clones only, with some absent. The sample yields around 250,000 clones, about nine tenths seen once. About this clone: One end of the junction does not line up with germline, which may come from a read error.

CDR3 length equals 15 residues. CDR1 SSHAT and CDR2 FNYEAQ come from the germline V gene (reference sequence). The material sequenced was PBMCs or T cells enriched from blood (not recorded which). The TCR was taken from a man between 45 and 60 years old who had been exposed to COVID-19. The chain joins TRBV7-7 to TRBJ2-1, with TRBD1 matching 10 bases. CDR3: CASSLGTGVRNEQFF. The CDR3 region has the DNA TGTGCTAGCAGCCTCGGGACAGGGGTACGGAATGAGCAGTTCTTC.